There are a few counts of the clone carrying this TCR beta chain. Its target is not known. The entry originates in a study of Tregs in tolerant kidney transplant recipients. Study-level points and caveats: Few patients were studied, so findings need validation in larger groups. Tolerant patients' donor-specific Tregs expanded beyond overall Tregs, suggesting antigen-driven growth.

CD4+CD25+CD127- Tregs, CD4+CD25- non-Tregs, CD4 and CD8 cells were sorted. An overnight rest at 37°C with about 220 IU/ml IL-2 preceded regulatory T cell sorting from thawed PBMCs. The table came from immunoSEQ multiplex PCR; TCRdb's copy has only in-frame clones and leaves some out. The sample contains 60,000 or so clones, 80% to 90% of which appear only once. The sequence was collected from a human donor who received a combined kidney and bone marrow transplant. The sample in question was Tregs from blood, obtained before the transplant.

CDR3 sequence: CASSLGLTNEKLFF. CDR3 bases: TGTGCCAGCAGCTTGGGTCTAACTAATGAAAAACTGTTTTTT. This chain links TRBV7-9 with TRBJ1-4; D unresolved. From germline, CDR1 is SEHNR and CDR2 FQNEAQ (reference sequence). V lost 3 bases and J lost 1, with 6 bases in between. The CDR3 extends over 14 amino acids.